This TCR beta chain was found in a study of T cell repertoires in cytomegalovirus infection (dated by TCRdb to about 2019). At the level of the whole study: The HLA type of each donor mattered for the analysis, because public TCR beta signatures pointed to carriage of CMV infection along with the matching HLA type. The research as a whole found: In both this cohort and an independent cohort of 352 donors, the cumulative frequency of public TCR beta family members distinguished carriers of CMV infection plus the relevant HLA type. The ex vivo response was dominated by HLA-C-restricted CMV-specific TCR beta clonotypes, and the single most frequent clonotype in two of eight donors was supplied by these HLA-C-restricted clonotypes.

A few counts support this clonotype. The antigen it recognizes is unknown. No per-base quality is available; no much larger clone lies one base away. TCRdb names Illumina HiSeq 1500 as the instrument used. TCRdb cleaned the public reads at Q25 with fastp, built clones with MiXCR and kept in-frame beta chains. Each entry merges the rows of one CDR3 protein and shows their most common DNA and genes. In this sample the table shows about 46,000 distinct CDR3 sequences, 20% to 25% of which occur a single time. The leading ten clones occupy less than 20% of the sample. The CDR3, from cysteine to phenylalanine, totals 15 residues. The entry retains the CDR3 DNA only, 45 bases that are in frame from base 1. V and J are trimmed by 7 bases and 0 bases, and the gene matches miss 3 bases of the junction.

Sequenced: PBMCs, sequenced either directly or after in vitro stimulation (not recorded which). The chain is encoded by TRBV12-3 or TRBV12-4 joined to TRBJ2-2, with 9 bases in between that match TRBD2. The sequence was obtained from a human donor in good health (CMV status not recorded). Some clones in this sample may be carry-over from other donors' samples. The DNA sequence is given as TGTGCCAGCACCCTAGCGGGGTCGAACACCGGGGAGCTGTTTTTT. This encodes CASTLAGSNTGELFF.